This passage covers 18 T cell receptor beta chains from one sample sequenced in a study of PD-L1 blockade in urothelial cancer (dated by TCRdb to 2017 to 2019). Libraries were made using the immunoSEQ multiplex PCR assay. What TCRdb holds here is the immuneACCESS table cut down to in-frame rearrangements. Part of the clones is not present; checked against another copy, under half of the missing clones reflect an unresolved V gene, and the others are unexplained. The sample table records about 110,000 clones; over 75% of these occur just once. The ten most abundant clones make up 2% to 3% of the sample. Sequences were derived from PBMCs, sampled around atezolizumab (anti-PD-L1) treatment. The receptors were sampled from a man aged 45-65 years with urothelial cancer.

This chain joins TRBV28 and TRBJ2-7; D is ambiguous. The germline V gene has CDR1 MDHEN and CDR2 SYDVKM. The germline V and J ends were trimmed by 1 base and 3 bases, with 10 bases remaining between them. The CDR3 contains 14 residues. The CDR3 region has the DNA TGTGCCAGCAGTTTATTACCAGGAAACTACGAGCAGTACTTC. Translating gives CASSLLPGNYEQYF.

The CDR3 DNA reads TGTGCCAGCAGTTTACAGGGGCAAAAGGAAGCTTTCTTT. It encodes CASSLQGQKEAFF. The V gene is TRBV27, the J gene TRBJ1-1, with D possibly being TRBD1 (6 bases). The CDR3 totals 13 residues. The germline gives CDR1 MNHEY, CDR2 SMNVEV (reference sequence). Trimming shortened V by 2 bases and J by 8 bases, and 12 bases separated the two germline ends.

V usage is TRBV18 and J usage is TRBJ2-1; D perhaps matches TRBD2 (5 bases). Germline CDR1 is KGHSH and CDR2 is LQKENI. Deletions cut 4 bases from V and 9 bases from J, with 19 bases between. The CDR3 is 15 amino acids. The CDR3 DNA reads TGTGCCAGCTCACTCGAATCAGGACTTGGTCTTGAGCAGTTCTTC. Its protein product is CASSLESGLGLEQFF.

The chain uses TRBV9 and TRBJ2-7, with 11 bases aligning to TRBD2. V dropped 3 bases and J dropped 0; count of bases not matched to a gene: 8. CDR1 SGDLS and CDR2 YYNGEE come from the germline V gene. The CDR3 length is 17 residues. The CDR3 is CASSAGTSGSSSYEQYF. DNA of the CDR3: TGTGCCAGCAGCGCAGGGACTAGCGGTTCGAGCTCCTACGAGCAGTACTTC.

The chain has TRBV4-1 and TRBJ2-7; TRBD2 matches at 10 bases. The ends lost 0 bases at V and 2 bases at J; junction bases unmatched: 1. This CDR3 comprises 15 residues. CDR1 is MGHRA and CDR2 is YSYEKL in the germline V gene. The CDR3 region has the DNA TGCGCCAGCAGCCAAGATAGCGGGAGGCCCTACGAGCAGTACTTC. This translates into CASSQDSGRPYEQYF.

The chain is built from TRBV9 and TRBJ2-1, with 11 bases lining up with TRBD2. The CDR3 length is 19 residues. Germline V CDR1 and CDR2: SGDLS, YYNGEE. V was pared by 0 bases and J by 0 bases, with 8 bases of the junction left unmatched. The CDR3 DNA is TGTGCCAGCAGCGTAGACCCGACTAGCGGGGTCCTCTCCTACAATGAGCAGTTCTTC. This encodes CASSVDPTSGVLSYNEQFF.

The chain uses TRBV7-2 and TRBJ2-1; 10 bases line up with TRBD2. Looked up from germline, CDR1 is SGHTA and CDR2 is FQGNSA. V gave up 4 bases and J gave up 7 bases; unmatched junction bases: 7. The CDR3 sequence is 15 residues long. The CDR3, as DNA: TGTGCCAGCAGCTCTGAGGGACTAGCGTTAAATGAGCAGTTCTTC. It specifies CASSSEGLALNEQFF. Drawing the rest from reference TRBV7-2 and TRBJ2-1, the complete variable domain is GAGVSQSPSNKVTEKGKDVELRCDPISGHTALYWYRQSLGQGLEFLIYFQGNSAPDKSGLPSDRFSAERTGGSVSTLTIQRTQQEDSAVYLCASSSEGLALNEQFFGPGTRLTVL.

The gene calls are TRBV28 and TRBJ1-5, with a possible D match to TRBD1 (5 bases). Trimming removed 3 bases at V and 0 bases at J, with 9 bases between. The CDR3 spans 15 residues. Looked up from germline, CDR1 is MDHEN and CDR2 is SYDVKM. Written as DNA, the CDR3 is TGTGCCAGCAGTTTTTCAGGGTATAGCAATCAGCCCCAGCATTTT. This codes for CASSFSGYSNQPQHF.

V is TRBV19 and J is TRBJ1-4; no firm D call. Germline V gene lookup returns CDR1 LNHDA and CDR2 SQIVND (reference sequence). V shed 7 bases and J shed 8 bases, with 14 bases lying between them. The CDR3 loop spans 13 amino acids. The CDR3, as DNA: TGTGCCAGTAATTGGAGGTTTGACGAAAAACTGTTTTTT. Translation: CASNWRFDEKLFF.

This clone was seen a single time. The chain's CDR3 is CASSYRFRTDTQYF. The CDR3 DNA sequence: TGTGCCAGCAGTTACAGGTTCCGAACAGATACGCAGTATTTT. The rearrangement uses TRBV11-2 and TRBJ2-3; perhaps TRBD1 as D (5 bases). Trimming stripped 6 bases from V and 3 bases from J, with 13 bases between. CDR1 is SGHAT, CDR2 FQNNGV, per germline. The CDR3 length is 14 residues.

The rearrangement uses TRBV28 and TRBJ2-5, with D unresolved. From germline, CDR1 is MDHEN and CDR2 SYDVKM. The CDR3 runs to 11 residues. The germline V and J ends were trimmed by 2 bases and 7 bases, with 5 bases remaining between them. The CDR3 here is CASSLRGTQYF. The CDR3 DNA reads as TGTGCCAGCAGTTTAAGAGGGACCCAGTACTTC.

The rearrangement uses TRBV7-3 and TRBJ2-3; TRBD1 agrees at 10 bases. Germline trimming cut 5 bases from V and 6 bases from J; bases unmatched to any gene: 26. The germline V gene encodes CDR1 SGHTA and CDR2 FQGTGA. This CDR3 is 21 amino acids long. The CDR3 reads CASSPHPLGTGAFLSSDTQYF. CDR3 DNA sequence: TGTGCCAGCAGCCCCCACCCGTTGGGGACAGGGGCTTTCTTATCCTCGGATACGCAGTATTTT.

The rearrangement uses TRBV6-1 and TRBJ2-7; 7 bases line up with TRBD1. Germline CDR1 reads MNHNS; CDR2 reads SASEGT. CDR3 size: 15 residues. Trimming took 4 bases from V and 2 from J; bases not matched to a gene: 8. CDR3 coding DNA: TGTGCCAGCAGTGCCCGACAGGGATTGACCTACGAGCAGTACTTC. It translates to CASSARQGLTYEQYF.

This chain connects TRBV5-1 to TRBJ2-3, with 9 positions matching TRBD1. From germline, CDR1 is SGHRS and CDR2 YFSETQ. This CDR3 has 14 residues. Trimming at V came to 0 bases and at J to 4 bases, leaving 0 bases not matched to a gene. In nucleotides, the CDR3 is TGCGCCAGCAGCTTGGGACAGGGGGCAGATACGCAGTATTTT. Amino acids: CASSLGQGADTQYF.

The rearrangement joins TRBV2 to TRBJ2-5, with 9 bases fitting TRBD1. Per the germline V gene, CDR1 is SNHLY and CDR2 is FYNNEI. V shed 8 bases and J 4 bases; nucleotides not matched to a gene: 11. This CDR3 contains 15 residues. CDR3 nucleotide sequence: TGTGCCAGCGAATTGGGACAGGGAAGAAGAGAGACCCAGTACTTC. Its protein product is CASELGQGRRETQYF.

V gene TRBV5-1 combines with J gene TRBJ2-7, with D tentatively TRBD2 (6 bases). Looked up from germline, CDR1 is SGHRS and CDR2 is YFSETQ. The V gene lost 5 bases and the J gene lost 6 bases, with 18 bases spanning the gap. This CDR3 region has 14 residues. In nucleotides, the CDR3 is TGCGCCAGCAGACGGGGGAGTCACGATGTCGAGCAGTACTTC. Protein sequence: CASRRGSHDVEQYF.

Notes on this clone: Other DNA sequences in this specimen translate into the identical CDR3. V is TRBV2 and J is TRBJ2-1; 10 bases map to TRBD2. Losses at the gene ends were 6 bases for V and 5 bases for J; bases not matched to a gene: 1. From germline, CDR1 is SNHLY and CDR2 FYNNEI. This CDR3 is built from 13 residues. The CDR3 DNA sequence: TGTGCCAGCAGACTAGCGGGAAACAATGAGCAGTTCTTC. This encodes CASRLAGNNEQFF.

This chain links TRBV6-6 with TRBJ1-3; 7 positions match TRBD1. The CDR3 is 15 amino acids. The V segment lost 5 bases and the J segment 0 bases; nucleotides outside the gene matches: 4. From germline, CDR1 is MNHNY and CDR2 SVGAGI (reference sequence). The CDR3 DNA reads TGTGCCAGCAGTAACCGACAGGGCTCTGGAAACACCATATATTTT. Translated, it gives CASSNRQGSGNTIYF.